These 9 T cell receptor beta chains came from one sample sequenced in a study of T cell responses to AZD1222 COVID-19 vaccine (dated by TCRdb to about 2021). The time point label, read with the paper, signifies: baseline before first vaccination. Receptors were amplified or captured by the immunoSEQ multiplex PCR assay. TCRdb re-hosts the immuneACCESS table, in-frame sequences only. Its copies lack some clones; in the studies checked, an unresolved V gene accounts for under half of them, and the cause for the rest is not known. The sample table shows about 120,000 clones, and roughly 90% are seen once. The top ten constitute roughly 4% of the sample. This sample comprised peripheral blood, obtained on day 0 of AZD1222 vaccination. All receptors derive from an adult in good health.

The V and J genes are TRBV10-2 and TRBJ2-5; weak D call: TRBD2 (5 bases). CDR1 is WSHSY and CDR2 is SAAADI in the germline V gene. Trimming removed 3 bases from V and 5 bases from J, with 13 bases in between. There are 14 residues in the CDR3. Written as DNA, the CDR3 is TGCGCCAGCAGTGAAGATGAGGGATGGGAGACCCAGTACTTC. This codes for CASSEDEGWETQYF.

The chain couples TRBV27 to TRBJ1-5, with D perhaps TRBD1 (5 bases). Germline lookup yields CDR1 MNHEY and CDR2 SMNVEV (reference sequence). The CDR3 totals 14 residues. Trimming took 6 bases from V and 6 from J, leaving 15 bases between them. The DNA for the CDR3 is TGTGCCAGCAGCCTTAGTGGGGGTGGTCAGCCCCAGCATTTT. This sequence encodes CASSLSGGGQPQHF.

The rearrangement links TRBV3-1 (or the pseudogene TRBV3-2) to TRBJ1-6; D is possibly TRBD1 (5 bases). Between the trimmed V and J ends, which lost 1 base and 8 bases, there was a span of 15 bases. Per the germline V gene, CDR1 is LGHDT and CDR2 is YNNKEL (reference sequence). The CDR3 sequence is 16 residues long. The CDR3 coding sequence is TGTGCCAGCAGCCAAGGCCCGGGGCCGGAGGATTCACCCCTCCACTTT. Its translation: CASSQGPGPEDSPLHF.

This sequence joins TRBV19 and TRBJ1-2, with D uncertain. Trimming took off 1 base at V and 8 bases at J, with 8 bases between the two ends. Per germline, CDR1 LNHDA and CDR2 SQIVND (reference sequence). The CDR3 has 12 residues. The CDR3: CASSIVAGGYTF. CDR3 nucleotides: TGTGCCAGTAGTATAGTAGCTGGCGGCTACACCTTC.

V usage is TRBV4-1 and J usage is TRBJ1-2; TRBD1 might be the D (6 bases). The CDR3 covers 14 residues. From germline, CDR1 is MGHRA and CDR2 YSYEKL. V dropped 2 bases and J dropped 8 bases, with 15 bases sitting between them. CDR3 residues: CASSQLKAQGGYTF. CDR3 in DNA: TGCGCCAGCAGCCAACTCAAGGCCCAGGGGGGCTACACCTTC.

V gene TRBV18 combines with J gene TRBJ2-3; a possible D gene is TRBD2 (7 bases). V shed 1 base and J shed 5 bases, with 13 bases lying between them. In germline, CDR1 is KGHSH, CDR2 LQKENI. The CDR3 spans 15 residues. As DNA, the CDR3 is TGTGCCAGCTCACCACGAGGGGGGGCAGAAGATACGCAGTATTTT. This gives the protein CASSPRGGAEDTQYF. The variable domain in full, completed from reference TRBV18 and TRBJ2-3, reads NAGVMQNPRHLVRRRGQEARLRCSPMKGHSHVYWYRQLPEEGLKFMVYLQKENIIDESGMPKERFSAEFPKEGPSILRIQQVVRGDSAAYFCASSPRGGAEDTQYFGPGTRLTVL.

The chain recombines TRBV6-6 with TRBJ1-3, with TRBD1 as a possible D gene (5 bases). CDR3 length: 14 amino acids. Trimming pared 2 bases from V and 8 bases from J, leaving 13 bases between. Germline V gene sequence: CDR1 MNHNY, CDR2 SVGAGI (reference sequence). CDR3 nucleotide sequence: TGTGCCAGCAGTTACGGGGCAGGGAGTGACACCATATATTTT. Residues: CASSYGAGSDTIYF.

The chain joins TRBV10-3 to TRBJ1-2; no clear D gene. V lost 2 bases and J lost 1, with 5 bases in between. Germline CDR1 ENHRY, CDR2 SYGVKD. The CDR3 covers 13 residues. Here the CDR3 reads CAISEAFNYGYTF. The CDR3, as DNA: TGTGCCATCAGTGAGGCCTTTAACTATGGCTACACCTTC.

The chain uses TRBV5-5 and TRBJ2-7; TRBD2 agrees at 9 bases. The ends lost 0 bases at V and 0 bases at J; junction bases unmatched: 10. CDR1 and CDR2 (germline): SGHKS, YYEKEE (reference sequence). CDR3 length: 18 amino acids. For the CDR3, the DNA is TGTGCCAGCAGCTTGGCCCTAGCGGGGACGCCGAGCTCCTACGAGCAGTACTTC. This encodes CASSLALAGTPSSYEQYF. The full variable domain, with the rest looked up from reference TRBV5-5 and TRBJ2-7, is DAGVTQSPTHLIKTRGQQVTLRCSPISGHKSVSWYQQVLGQGPQFIFQYYEKEERGRGNFPDRFSARQFPNYSSELNVNALLLGDSALYLCASSLALAGTPSSYEQYFGPGTRLTVT.